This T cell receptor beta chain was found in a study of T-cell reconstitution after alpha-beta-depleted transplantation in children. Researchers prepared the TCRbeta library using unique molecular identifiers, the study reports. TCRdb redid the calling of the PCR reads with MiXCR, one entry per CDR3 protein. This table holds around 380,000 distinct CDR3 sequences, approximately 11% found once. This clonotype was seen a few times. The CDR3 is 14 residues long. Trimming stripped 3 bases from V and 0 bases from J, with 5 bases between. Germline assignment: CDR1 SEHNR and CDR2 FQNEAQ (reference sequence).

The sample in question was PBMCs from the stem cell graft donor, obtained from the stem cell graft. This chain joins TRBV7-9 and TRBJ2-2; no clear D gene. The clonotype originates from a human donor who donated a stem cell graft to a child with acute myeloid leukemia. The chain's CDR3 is CASSLTTNTGELFF. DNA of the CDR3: TGTGCCAGCAGCTTGACCACGAACACCGGGGAGCTGTTTTTT.